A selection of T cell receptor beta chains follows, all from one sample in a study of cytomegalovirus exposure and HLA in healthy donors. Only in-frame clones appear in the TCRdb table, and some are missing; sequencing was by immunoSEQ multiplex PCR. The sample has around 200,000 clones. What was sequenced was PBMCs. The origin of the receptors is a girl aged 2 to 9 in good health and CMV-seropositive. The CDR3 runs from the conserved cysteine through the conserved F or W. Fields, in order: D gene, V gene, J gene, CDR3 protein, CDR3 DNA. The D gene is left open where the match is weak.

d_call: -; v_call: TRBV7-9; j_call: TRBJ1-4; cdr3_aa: CASSFGEGTEKLFF; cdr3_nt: TGTGCCAGCAGCTTCGGGGAAGGTACTGAAAAACTGTTTTTT
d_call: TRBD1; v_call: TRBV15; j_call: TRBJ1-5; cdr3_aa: CATSRGQGYQPQHF; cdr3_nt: TGTGCCACCAGCAGGGGACAGGGTTATCAGCCCCAGCATTTT
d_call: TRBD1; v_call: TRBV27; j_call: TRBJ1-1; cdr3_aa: CASSFEQGADTEAFF; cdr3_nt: TGTGCCAGCAGTTTTGAGCAGGGGGCGGACACTGAAGCTTTCTTT
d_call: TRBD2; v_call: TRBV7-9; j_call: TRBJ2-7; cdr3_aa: CASSSTSAHPLEQYF; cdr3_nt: TGTGCCAGCAGCTCGACTAGCGCCCATCCCCTCGAGCAGTACTTC
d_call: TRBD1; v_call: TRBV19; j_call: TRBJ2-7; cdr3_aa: CASRNQGQTYEQYF; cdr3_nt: TGTGCCAGTCGCAACCAGGGACAGACCTACGAGCAGTACTTC
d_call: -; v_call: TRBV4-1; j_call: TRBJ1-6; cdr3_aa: CASSQGGSVWNSPLHF; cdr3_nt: TGCGCCAGCAGCCAGGGAGGGAGTGTTTGGAATTCACCCCTCCACTTT
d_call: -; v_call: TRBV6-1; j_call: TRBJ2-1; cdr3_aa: CASSRDSNEQFF; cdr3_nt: TGTGCCAGCAGTCGGGACTCCAATGAGCAGTTCTTC
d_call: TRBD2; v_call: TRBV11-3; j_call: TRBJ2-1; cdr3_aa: CASSPRTSGMGNEQFF; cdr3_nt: TGTGCCAGCAGCCCGAGGACTAGCGGGATGGGGAATGAGCAGTTCTTC
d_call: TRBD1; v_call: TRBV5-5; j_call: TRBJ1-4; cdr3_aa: CASSQPGQGDEKLFF; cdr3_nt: TGTGCCAGCAGCCAGCCGGGACAGGGGGATGAAAAACTGTTTTTT
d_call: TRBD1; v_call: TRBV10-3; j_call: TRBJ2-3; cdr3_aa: CAISGTESTDTQYF; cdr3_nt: TGTGCCATCAGCGGGACAGAAAGCACAGATACGCAGTATTTT
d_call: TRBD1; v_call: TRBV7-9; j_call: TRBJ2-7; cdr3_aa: CASSPETGVRPYEQYF; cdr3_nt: TGTGCCAGCAGCCCGGAGACAGGGGTGCGGCCCTACGAGCAGTACTTC
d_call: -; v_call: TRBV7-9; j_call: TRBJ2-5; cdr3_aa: CASSLVSGVQETQYF; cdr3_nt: TGTGCCAGCAGCTTAGTGTCAGGGGTACAAGAGACCCAGTACTTC
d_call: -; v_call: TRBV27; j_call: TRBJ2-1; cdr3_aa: CASSLAVVSYNEQFF; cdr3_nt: TGTGCCAGCAGTTTAGCGGTCGTATCCTACAATGAGCAGTTCTTC
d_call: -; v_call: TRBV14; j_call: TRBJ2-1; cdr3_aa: CASSQVLYNEQFF; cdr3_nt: TGTGCCAGCAGCCAAGTACTTTACAATGAGCAGTTCTTC
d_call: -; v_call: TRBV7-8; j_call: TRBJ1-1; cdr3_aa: CASSSQGNTEAFF; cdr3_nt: TGTGCCAGCAGCTCGCAGGGGAACACTGAAGCTTTCTTT
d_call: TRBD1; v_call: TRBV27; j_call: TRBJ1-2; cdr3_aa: CASSLSAGGNYGYTF; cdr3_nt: TGTGCCAGCAGTTTATCCGCAGGGGGGAACTATGGCTACACCTTC